This T cell receptor beta chain was identified in a study of blood T cell repertoires in COVID-19. Study summary: From the United States, Italy and Spain came samples of acute and convalescent COVID-19.

Repertoires were generated with immunoSEQ multiplex PCR, while TCRdb's copy carries only in-frame clones and drops some. The sample lists 75,000 or so clones; roughly 89% were seen once. Germline CDR1 and CDR2: SEHNR and FQNEAQ (reference sequence). V was clipped by 5 bases and J by 6 bases; unmatched bases: 10. The CDR3 runs 15 residues. Sequenced material: peripheral blood. The chain has TRBV7-9 and TRBJ2-1; 7 nucleotides align to TRBD2. The receptor was isolated from a man between 45 and 60 years old with acute or convalescent COVID-19. The CDR3 nucleotides read TGTGCCAGCAGCGCTTTAGGGAGGGCCTTCAATGAGCAGTTCTTC. Translated: CASSALGRAFNEQFF.